This T cell receptor (beta chain) was identified during a study of metastatic and nonmetastatic thyroid tumors (TCRdb year 2020). For the wider study: Repertoires were compared across peripheral blood and tumor or nodule tissue samples from malignant and benign thyroid patients.

Library creation used PCR. TCRdb names Illumina HiSeq 4000 as the instrument used. High-throughput sequencing was used to profile the TCR beta-chain CDR3 region of each patient. The paper's data handling went like this. Drawing on CDR3 differences between clinicopathological groups, the researchers built a classifier meant to tell apart patients with distant-metastatic papillary thyroid cancer. Repertoire diversity was assessed with the Shannon index, and tumor-blood repertoire similarity with the Morisita-Horn index. TCRdb reanalyzed the raw reads on its own, using fastp at Q25 for trimming and MiXCR for clone calling, and kept in-frame beta chains. The V and J calls were determined by TCRdb, not by the authors. In this sample the table shows around 34,000 clones, 29% of which occur a single time. The top ten clonotypes cover 7.8% of the sample. Before undergoing thyroid surgery, none of the patients had been given any kind of treatment. The study retrospectively analysed patient clinical samples collected from the early 2010s to the late 2010s using T-cell receptor beta sequencing.

The V end gives up 5 bases and the J end 0 bases, leaving 7 bases in the junction not matched to a gene. Reading from cysteine to phenylalanine, the CDR3 counts 17 amino acids. The CDR3 DNA has 51 bases and is translated from base 1. The germline V gene (reference sequence) sets CDR1 to DFQATT and CDR2 to SNEGSKA. This clone showed up many times. Its antigen target is currently unknown. Base qualities were left out, and no much larger clone turns up one base away. The study at large found these results: In both blood and tumor samples, malignant tumors were reported to have significantly higher TCR beta diversity than benign nodules.

This chain joins TRBV20-1 to TRBJ2-1, with 13 bases aligning to TRBD2. The material sequenced was blood. The sequence was collected from a female donor with papillary thyroid cancer or a benign thyroid nodule (not recorded which). Some clones in this sample may be carry-over from other donors' samples. The CDR3 has the sequence CSAVTSGGTSSYNEQFF. The DNA is as follows: TGCAGTGCTGTGACTAGCGGGGGGACGAGCTCCTACAATGAGCAGTTCTTC.